The sequence of this T cell receptor beta chain was determined in a study of OX40 agonist ivuxolimab in advanced cancers. The repertoire was sequenced with immunoSEQ multiplex PCR; TCRdb's copy has only in-frame clones and lacks some. The repertoire holds nearly 90,000 clones, with around 87% as singletons. The CDR3 is 13 residues long. Germline CDR1 reads SGHVS; CDR2 reads FQNEAQ. The V and J ends lost 5 bases and 2 bases respectively, with 9 bases between them. A history of autoimmune disease or systemic immunosuppression excluded patients. V and J are TRBV7-8 and TRBJ1-2; D ambiguous. The origin of this receptor is an adult with an advanced solid tumor such as melanoma, head and neck, liver or kidney cancer. Material: CD4+ or CD8+ T cells sorted from blood, obtained in a trial of the OX40 agonist ivuxolimab. CDR3 region: CASSRADNYGYTF. In nucleotides, the CDR3 is TGTGCCAGCAGCCGGGCCGACAACTATGGCTACACCTTC. Drawing the rest from reference TRBV7-8 and TRBJ1-2, the complete variable domain is GAGVSQSPRYKVAKRGQDVALRCDPISGHVSLFWYQQALGQGPEFLTYFQNEAQLDKSGLPSDRFFAERPEGSVSTLKIQRTQQEDSAVYLCASSRADNYGYTFGSGTRLTVV.